The rows below give T cell receptor beta chains drawn from one sample of a study of blood T cell repertoires in COVID-19. The data were produced by immunoSEQ multiplex PCR, yet TCRdb's version contains in-frame clones alone and is incomplete. The data hold under 130,000 clones, with roughly 76% observed a single time. The sample taken for sequencing was peripheral blood. These receptors all come from a woman in her 70s with acute or convalescent COVID-19. CDR3s include the opening cysteine and the closing phenylalanine or tryptophan. The D gene is left open where the match is weak. The size field is filled for only some rows; it gives once, few, many or a size class.

clone_size: -; j_call: TRBJ1-1; v_call: TRBV6-2/TRBV6-3; d_call: -; cdr3_aa: CASSSDENTEAFF; cdr3_nt: TGTGCCAGCAGCAGCGACGAGAACACTGAAGCTTTCTTT
clone_size: once; j_call: TRBJ1-1; v_call: TRBV7-6; d_call: -; cdr3_aa: CASSLSAGNTEAFF; cdr3_nt: TGTGCCAGCAGCTTATCGGCAGGGAACACTGAAGCTTTCTTT
clone_size: -; j_call: TRBJ2-4; v_call: TRBV6-2/TRBV6-3; d_call: TRBD2; cdr3_aa: CASSYVGGPPKNIQYF; cdr3_nt: TGTGCCAGCAGTTACGTGGGAGGGCCTCCCAAAAACATTCAGTACTTC
clone_size: -; j_call: TRBJ2-1; v_call: TRBV5-6; d_call: TRBD1; cdr3_aa: CASSPVPGQSYSYNEQFF; cdr3_nt: TGTGCCAGCAGCCCTGTCCCGGGACAGTCCTACTCCTACAATGAGCAGTTCTTC
clone_size: -; j_call: TRBJ2-7; v_call: TRBV6-6; d_call: TRBD1; cdr3_aa: CASSYGAWDRASEQYF; cdr3_nt: TGTGCCAGCAGTTACGGAGCGTGGGACAGGGCAAGCGAGCAGTACTTC
clone_size: once; j_call: TRBJ1-6; v_call: TRBV7-2; d_call: TRBD1; cdr3_aa: CASSLADRGLSPLHF; cdr3_nt: TGTGCCAGCAGCTTAGCGGACAGGGGGCTTTCACCCCTCCACTTT
clone_size: -; j_call: TRBJ2-5; v_call: TRBV5-1; d_call: TRBD1; cdr3_aa: CASSHGQGKQETQYF; cdr3_nt: TGCGCCAGCAGCCACGGACAGGGGAAGCAAGAGACCCAGTACTTC
clone_size: few; j_call: TRBJ1-4; v_call: TRBV13; d_call: -; cdr3_aa: CASSRRTDLDSWEKLFF; cdr3_nt: TGTGCCAGCAGCCGGAGGACAGACCTGGATTCGTGGGAAAAACTGTTTTTT
clone_size: -; j_call: TRBJ2-7; v_call: TRBV19; d_call: TRBD2; cdr3_aa: CASSRTSGSYEQYF; cdr3_nt: TGTGCCAGTAGCCGGACTAGCGGGAGCTACGAGCAGTACTTC
clone_size: -; j_call: TRBJ2-1; v_call: TRBV28; d_call: TRBD2; cdr3_aa: CASSLSVSGRAHEQFF; cdr3_nt: TGTGCCAGCAGTTTATCGGTTAGCGGGAGGGCCCATGAGCAGTTCTTC
clone_size: -; j_call: TRBJ1-1; v_call: TRBV5-6; d_call: -; cdr3_aa: CASSLGLMAAENTEAFF; cdr3_nt: TGTGCCAGCAGCTTGGGGTTAATGGCGGCGGAGAACACTGAAGCTTTCTTT
clone_size: -; j_call: TRBJ1-5; v_call: TRBV19; d_call: -; cdr3_aa: CASSRLGSNQPQHF; cdr3_nt: TGTGCCAGTAGCAGGTTGGGTAGCAATCAGCCCCAGCATTTT
clone_size: few; j_call: TRBJ2-7; v_call: TRBV4-2; d_call: TRBD2; cdr3_aa: CASSQGPGLVYEQYF; cdr3_nt: TGTGCCAGCAGCCAAGGGCCGGGACTAGTCTACGAGCAGTACTTC
clone_size: -; j_call: TRBJ2-5; v_call: TRBV9; d_call: -; cdr3_aa: CASSGRVGETQYF; cdr3_nt: TGTGCCAGCAGCGGACGGGTTGGAGAGACCCAGTACTTC
clone_size: -; j_call: TRBJ2-2; v_call: TRBV7-3; d_call: -; cdr3_aa: CASSPGVGTGELFF; cdr3_nt: TGTGCCAGCAGCCCCGGGGTAGGGACCGGGGAGCTGTTTTTT
clone_size: -; j_call: TRBJ2-3; v_call: TRBV5-6; d_call: -; cdr3_aa: CASSLGGRTDTQYF; cdr3_nt: TGTGCCAGCAGCTTGGGGGGCCGCACAGATACGCAGTATTTT
clone_size: -; j_call: TRBJ2-5; v_call: TRBV7-2; d_call: TRBD2; cdr3_aa: CASSLAPAGGWETQYF; cdr3_nt: TGTGCCAGCAGCCTAGCCCCAGCCGGGGGGTGGGAGACCCAGTACTTC
clone_size: -; j_call: TRBJ1-5; v_call: TRBV6-1; d_call: -; cdr3_aa: CASSEAGGLRNQPQHF; cdr3_nt: TGTGCCAGCAGTGAAGCTGGCGGGCTGAGGAATCAGCCCCAGCATTTT
clone_size: -; j_call: TRBJ2-7; v_call: TRBV28; d_call: -; cdr3_aa: CASSSRGREQYF; cdr3_nt: TGTGCCAGCAGTTCCAGGGGTAGGGAGCAGTACTTC
clone_size: -; j_call: TRBJ2-2; v_call: TRBV19; d_call: -; cdr3_aa: CASSIVSESHTGELFF; cdr3_nt: TGTGCCAGTAGTATAGTTAGCGAGTCCCACACCGGGGAGCTGTTTTTT
clone_size: -; j_call: TRBJ2-1; v_call: TRBV5-1; d_call: -; cdr3_aa: CASSFMNPPGNEQFF; cdr3_nt: TGCGCCAGCAGCTTCATGAACCCCCCGGGCAATGAGCAGTTCTTC
clone_size: -; j_call: TRBJ1-2; v_call: TRBV7-6; d_call: TRBD1; cdr3_aa: CASSLRTGETTGSGYTF; cdr3_nt: TGTGCCAGCAGCCTACGGACAGGGGAAACGACGGGTTCTGGCTACACCTTC
clone_size: -; j_call: TRBJ2-1; v_call: TRBV19; d_call: -; cdr3_aa: CASSQQTANEQFF; cdr3_nt: TGTGCCAGTAGCCAGCAGACAGCCAATGAGCAGTTCTTC
clone_size: -; j_call: TRBJ1-2; v_call: TRBV6-5; d_call: TRBD1; cdr3_aa: CASSPDRGYGYTF; cdr3_nt: TGTGCCAGCAGTCCGGACAGGGGGTATGGCTACACCTTC
clone_size: -; j_call: TRBJ1-1; v_call: TRBV29-1; d_call: -; cdr3_aa: CSVARGAEAFF; cdr3_nt: TGCAGCGTTGCGCGGGGAGCTGAAGCTTTCTTT
clone_size: -; j_call: TRBJ1-5; v_call: TRBV11-1; d_call: -; cdr3_aa: CASSLVPGQPQHF; cdr3_nt: TGTGCCAGCAGCTTAGTGCCGGGACAGCCCCAGCATTTT
clone_size: -; j_call: TRBJ2-3; v_call: TRBV11-3; d_call: TRBD2; cdr3_aa: CASSPGTSGGGDTQYF; cdr3_nt: TGTGCCAGCAGCCCAGGGACTAGCGGGGGCGGGGATACGCAGTATTTT
clone_size: -; j_call: TRBJ2-2; v_call: TRBV7-2; d_call: -; cdr3_aa: CASSSRVDTGELFF; cdr3_nt: TGTGCCAGCAGCTCCCGGGTGGACACCGGGGAGCTGTTTTTT
clone_size: once; j_call: TRBJ2-3; v_call: TRBV27; d_call: TRBD2; cdr3_aa: CASRSGLAGAADTQYF; cdr3_nt: TGTGCCAGCAGATCGGGACTAGCGGGGGCGGCAGATACGCAGTATTTT
clone_size: once; j_call: TRBJ2-2; v_call: TRBV6-2/TRBV6-3; d_call: TRBD2; cdr3_aa: CASSSYLAGGMNTGELFF; cdr3_nt: TGTGCCAGCAGCTCTTACCTAGCGGGAGGGATGAACACCGGGGAGCTGTTTTTT
clone_size: -; j_call: TRBJ2-5; v_call: TRBV5-6; d_call: -; cdr3_aa: CASSSVRGEWEETQYF; cdr3_nt: TGTGCCAGCAGCTCTGTCAGGGGGGAGTGGGAAGAGACCCAGTACTTC
clone_size: few; j_call: TRBJ1-6; v_call: TRBV9; d_call: TRBD1; cdr3_aa: CASSVATGRTGAYPLHF; cdr3_nt: TGTGCCAGCAGCGTAGCTACGGGGCGGACAGGTGCCTACCCCCTCCACTTT
clone_size: -; j_call: TRBJ1-6; v_call: TRBV7-2; d_call: TRBD1; cdr3_aa: CASSPPGTVNSPLHF; cdr3_nt: TGTGCCAGCAGCCCGCCCGGGACAGTGAATTCACCCCTCCACTTT
clone_size: -; j_call: TRBJ2-5; v_call: TRBV30; d_call: TRBD2; cdr3_aa: CAWSRLAGGQETQYF; cdr3_nt: TGTGCCTGGAGCAGACTAGCGGGAGGGCAAGAGACCCAGTACTTC
clone_size: -; j_call: TRBJ2-7; v_call: TRBV23-1; d_call: -; cdr3_aa: CASEPGNSYEQYF; cdr3_nt: TGCGCCAGCGAGCCAGGGAACTCCTACGAGCAGTACTTC
clone_size: -; j_call: TRBJ1-2; v_call: TRBV10-3; d_call: TRBD1; cdr3_aa: CAISESGGQINYGYTF; cdr3_nt: TGTGCCATCAGTGAGTCGGGGGGACAGATTAACTATGGCTACACCTTC
clone_size: -; j_call: TRBJ2-7; v_call: TRBV4-3; d_call: TRBD1; cdr3_aa: CASSQVAGQGTDEQYF; cdr3_nt: TGCGCCAGCAGCCAAGTTGCTGGACAGGGTACGGACGAGCAGTACTTC
clone_size: -; j_call: TRBJ2-3; v_call: TRBV7-9; d_call: TRBD2; cdr3_aa: CASSASGLAGGTDTQYF; cdr3_nt: TGTGCCAGCAGCGCATCGGGACTAGCGGGGGGGACAGATACGCAGTATTTT
clone_size: -; j_call: TRBJ2-7; v_call: TRBV5-1; d_call: TRBD1; cdr3_aa: CASSPGTGDYEQYF; cdr3_nt: TGCGCCAGCAGCCCCGGGACAGGGGATTACGAGCAGTACTTC
clone_size: -; j_call: TRBJ1-4; v_call: TRBV30; d_call: -; cdr3_aa: CATGANEKLFF; cdr3_nt: TGTGCCACGGGTGCTAATGAAAAACTGTTTTTT
clone_size: -; j_call: TRBJ1-1; v_call: TRBV28; d_call: TRBD1; cdr3_aa: CASSLWTGNTEAFF; cdr3_nt: TGTGCCAGCAGTCTCTGGACAGGGAACACTGAAGCTTTCTTT
clone_size: -; j_call: TRBJ2-5; v_call: TRBV7-6; d_call: TRBD1; cdr3_aa: CASSRTGVDQETQYF; cdr3_nt: TGTGCCAGCAGCCGTACAGGGGTCGACCAAGAGACCCAGTACTTC
clone_size: few; j_call: TRBJ2-3; v_call: TRBV28; d_call: TRBD2; cdr3_aa: CASSFASGIGDTQYF; cdr3_nt: TGTGCCAGCAGTTTTGCAAGCGGGATTGGAGATACGCAGTATTTT
clone_size: -; j_call: TRBJ2-5; v_call: TRBV29-1; d_call: -; cdr3_aa: CSADGGNEETQYF; cdr3_nt: TGCAGCGCCGACGGCGGGAATGAAGAGACCCAGTACTTC
clone_size: -; j_call: TRBJ1-4; v_call: TRBV30; d_call: -; cdr3_aa: CAWSVLMAATNEKLFF; cdr3_nt: TGTGCCTGGAGTGTATTGATGGCAGCAACTAATGAAAAACTGTTTTTT
clone_size: -; j_call: TRBJ1-1; v_call: TRBV18; d_call: -; cdr3_aa: CASSPGATEAFF; cdr3_nt: TGTGCCAGCTCACCAGGGGCCACTGAAGCTTTCTTT
clone_size: -; j_call: TRBJ2-1; v_call: TRBV18; d_call: TRBD2; cdr3_aa: CASSPPGLAGNNEQFF; cdr3_nt: TGTGCCAGCTCACCACCGGGACTAGCGGGTAACAATGAGCAGTTCTTC
clone_size: few; j_call: TRBJ2-1; v_call: TRBV12-5; d_call: TRBD1; cdr3_aa: CASGLVPGTGLFF; cdr3_nt: TGTGCTAGTGGTTTGGTACCCGGGACAGGGTTGTTCTTC
clone_size: -; j_call: TRBJ1-2; v_call: TRBV5-4; d_call: TRBD1; cdr3_aa: CASRADRAGGYTF; cdr3_nt: TGTGCCAGCAGGGCAGACAGGGCGGGTGGCTACACCTTC
clone_size: -; j_call: TRBJ2-7; v_call: TRBV5-1; d_call: TRBD2; cdr3_aa: CASSSLAGEREQYF; cdr3_nt: TGCGCCAGCAGCTCCCTAGCGGGAGAGCGCGAGCAGTACTTC
clone_size: -; j_call: TRBJ1-2; v_call: TRBV5-1; d_call: TRBD1; cdr3_aa: CASSPQGNYGYTF; cdr3_nt: TGCGCCAGCAGCCCACAGGGGAACTATGGCTACACCTTC
clone_size: -; j_call: TRBJ2-2; v_call: TRBV19; d_call: -; cdr3_aa: CASGGGTDVGNTGELFF; cdr3_nt: TGTGCCAGTGGGGGGGGCACTGACGTTGGGAACACCGGGGAGCTGTTTTTT
clone_size: -; j_call: TRBJ1-2; v_call: TRBV5-6; d_call: -; cdr3_aa: CASSLGTPYGYTF; cdr3_nt: TGTGCCAGCAGCCTCGGGACACCTTATGGCTACACCTTC
clone_size: few; j_call: TRBJ2-7; v_call: TRBV19; d_call: -; cdr3_aa: CASSPTGRNNEQYF; cdr3_nt: TGTGCCAGTAGTCCGACAGGGAGGAACAACGAGCAGTACTTC
clone_size: -; j_call: TRBJ2-1; v_call: TRBV3-1/TRBV3-2; d_call: TRBD2; cdr3_aa: CASSQIAGGRSYNEQFF; cdr3_nt: TGTGCCAGCAGCCAGATAGCGGGGGGGCGCTCCTACAATGAGCAGTTCTTC
clone_size: -; j_call: TRBJ1-5; v_call: TRBV15; d_call: -; cdr3_aa: CATSRGSGQPQHF; cdr3_nt: TGTGCCACCAGCAGGGGGTCGGGACAGCCCCAGCATTTT
clone_size: -; j_call: TRBJ2-1; v_call: TRBV11-2; d_call: -; cdr3_aa: CASSLLQGVSNEQFF; cdr3_nt: TGTGCCAGCAGCTTGTTGCAGGGTGTAAGCAATGAGCAGTTCTTC
clone_size: once; j_call: TRBJ1-2; v_call: TRBV28; d_call: TRBD1; cdr3_aa: CASSGDSWAGYTF; cdr3_nt: TGTGCCAGCAGTGGGGACAGCTGGGCCGGCTACACCTTC
clone_size: -; j_call: TRBJ2-3; v_call: TRBV7-2; d_call: TRBD2; cdr3_aa: CASSWILAGRPSTDTQYF; cdr3_nt: TGTGCCAGCAGCTGGATACTAGCGGGCAGGCCTAGCACAGATACGCAGTATTTT
clone_size: -; j_call: TRBJ2-7; v_call: TRBV6-6; d_call: -; cdr3_aa: CASSYGTNYEQYF; cdr3_nt: TGTGCCAGCAGTTACGGGACAAATTACGAGCAGTACTTC